The 30 T cell receptor beta chains below come from one sample, sequenced in a study of metastatic and nonmetastatic thyroid tumors. TCRdb re-clonotyped the PCR reads via MiXCR. The sample holds roughly 38,000 clones, around 10% seen once. Thyroid surgery was preceded by no treatment in any patient. The sequenced sample consisted of blood. These receptors all come from a male donor with papillary thyroid cancer or a benign thyroid nodule (not recorded which). Some clones in this sample may be carry-over from other donors' samples.

This clone was found a few times. The genes are TRBV28 and TRBJ1-5; D uncertain. Trimming removed 10 bases from V and 8 bases from J, with 18 bases in between. Germline V gene lookup returns CDR1 MDHEN and CDR2 SYDVKM. The length of the CDR3 is 13 residues. This CDR3 reads CAIRLQVGEPQHF. As DNA, the CDR3 is TGTGCCATCCGATTGCAGGTCGGCGAGCCCCAGCATTTT.

This clone occurred a few times. The chain links TRBV27 to TRBJ1-1, with 7 nucleotides matching TRBD1. The V gene end was trimmed by 7 bases and the J gene end by 0 bases; junction bases not matched to a gene: 5. Germline V gene data show CDR1 as MNHEY and CDR2 as SMNVEV (reference sequence). The CDR3 runs to 14 residues. Here the CDR3 DNA reads TGTGCCAGCACCCAGACAGGGCTGAACACTGAAGCTTTCTTT. It is translated as CASTQTGLNTEAFF.

This clone was counted at least ten times. This chain links TRBV6-1 with TRBJ1-4; no clear D gene. Trimming pared 5 bases from V and 8 bases from J, leaving 18 bases between. Germline V gene data show CDR1 as MNHNS and CDR2 as SASEGT. This CDR3 comprises 15 residues. CDR3 in amino acids: CASSPRVPAEEKLFF. CDR3 coding DNA: TGTGCCAGCAGTCCCAGAGTTCCGGCAGAGGAAAAACTGTTTTTT.

This clone was recorded at least ten times. The CDR3 region is CASSDRLAEIQETQYF. CDR3 nucleotides: TGCGCCAGCAGTGATAGGCTAGCCGAAATACAAGAGACCCAGTACTTC. The chain employs TRBV10-2 and TRBJ2-5, with D tentatively TRBD2 (5 bases). CDR3 length: 16 amino acids. Germline CDR1 WSHSY, CDR2 SAAADI. Deletions cut 3 bases from V and 2 bases from J, with 16 bases between.

This clone was detected ten times or more. The chain couples TRBV9 to TRBJ2-1, with 10 bases lining up with TRBD1. The germline V gene has CDR1 SGDLS and CDR2 YYNGEE. This CDR3 comprises 17 residues. Trimming took 4 bases from V and 4 from J; bases not matched to a gene: 11. The CDR3, as DNA: TGTGCCAGCAGCCGAACCGGGGGACAGGGGAAGTACAATGAGCAGTTCTTC. It translates to CASSRTGGQGKYNEQFF. Combining the CDR3 with reference TRBV9 and TRBJ2-1 gives the whole variable domain DSGVTQTPKHLITATGQRVTLRCSPRSGDLSVYWYQQSLDQGLQFLIQYYNGEERAKGNILERFSAQQFPDLHSELNLSSLELGDSALYFCASSRTGGQGKYNEQFFGPGTRLTVL.

In regard to this clone: A read error may explain this, as a much larger clone is one base away. This sample also contains other DNA sequences that code for the same CDR3. This chain links TRBV7-6 with TRBJ2-4; D may be TRBD1 (6 bases). The CDR3 runs to 13 residues. Germline-derived CDR1 and CDR2 are SGHVS and FNYEAQ. V shed 0 bases and J shed 7 bases, with 7 bases lying between them. The CDR3 is CASSLATGNIQYF. As DNA, the CDR3 is TGTGCCAGCAGCTTAGCTACAGGGAACATTCAGTACTTC.

This clone showed up many times. The chain is built from TRBV29-1 and TRBJ2-5, with D possibly matching TRBD2 (5 bases). V lost 6 bases, J lost 5 bases, and 16 bases lay in between. The CDR3 extends over 13 amino acids. The germline CDR1 and CDR2 sequences are SQVTM and ANQGSEA. CDR3 amino acids: CSVTPLAGETQYF. CDR3 coding DNA: TGCAGCGTCACCCCCCTCGCGGGCGAGACCCAGTACTTC. Using reference TRBV29-1 and TRBJ2-5 for the parts outside the CDR3, the full variable domain is SAVISQKPSRDICQRGTSLTIQCQVDSQVTMMFWYRQQPGQSLTLIATANQGSEATYESGFVIDKFPISRPNLTFSTLTVSNMSPEDSSIYLCSVTPLAGETQYFGPGTRLLVL.

This clone was counted a few times. The chain is built from TRBV27 and TRBJ1-4; D is undetermined. This CDR3 has 15 residues. The germline gives CDR1 MNHEY, CDR2 SMNVEV (reference sequence). V lost 6 bases to trimming and J lost 0 bases, with 11 bases between them. This CDR3 reads CASSKQISTNEKLFF. CDR3 coding DNA: TGTGCCAGCAGCAAACAGATATCAACTAATGAAAAACTGTTTTTT.

Concerning this clone: This could be a read error, since a much larger clone is one nucleotide away. CDR3 protein: CSSSHVGTSGRSHLEQYF. CDR3 nucleotides: TGCTCCAGCAGCCATGTGGGGACTAGCGGGAGGTCCCACCTCGAGCAGTACTTC. The rearrangement uses TRBV4-1 and TRBJ2-7; 15 bases fit TRBD2. CDR1 is MGHRA and CDR2 is YSYEKL in the germline V gene. The CDR3 extends over 18 amino acids.

The J gene is TRBJ2-7, the V gene TRBV6-2 or TRBV6-3; 8 nucleotides line up with TRBD1. Germline lookup yields CDR1 MNHEY and CDR2 SVGEGT. V shed 2 bases and J 6 bases; nucleotides not matched to a gene: 18. This CDR3 contains 18 residues. CDR3 sequence: CASSYPRWGTGGCSEQYF. CDR3 DNA sequence: TGTGCCAGCAGTTACCCGAGATGGGGGACAGGTGGTTGTTCCGAGCAGTACTTC.

This clone was detected many times. This chain links TRBV6-2 or TRBV6-3 with TRBJ2-3, with TRBD2 matching 15 bases. The germline V gene has CDR1 MNHEY and CDR2 SVGEGT. Trimming cost V 5 bases and J 4 bases; bases outside gene matches: 10. This CDR3 is 18 amino acids long. CDR3 in amino acids: CASSQGTSGRRASDTQYF. CDR3 bases: TGTGCCAGCAGTCAGGGGACTAGCGGGAGGAGAGCATCAGATACGCAGTATTTT.

This clone was found once. A much larger clone differs by one base, so this may be a read error. Different DNA sequences within this sample yield the same CDR3. This chain connects TRBV18 to TRBJ1-2; D is unresolved. Germline V gene lookup returns CDR1 KGHSH and CDR2 LQKENI. V lost 0 bases, J lost 4 bases, and 6 bases lay in between. The CDR3 sequence is 13 residues long. The CDR3 coding sequence is TGTGCCAGCTCACCACCCGCGGGCTATGGCTACACCTTC. Translation: CASSPPAGYGYTF.

The V gene is TRBV28, the J gene TRBJ1-1; D might be TRBD1 (5 bases). Between the trimmed V and J ends, which lost 6 bases and 1 base, there was a span of 15 bases. The V gene's germline CDR1 is MDHEN and CDR2 SYDVKM. The CDR3 contains 15 residues. The CDR3 is CASSSGGSSNTEAFF. In nucleotides, the CDR3 is TGTGCCAGCAGCTCCGGGGGGTCTTCGAACACTGAAGCTTTCTTT.

This clone appeared many times. The CDR3 is CASRQGSTEAFF. The CDR3 DNA is TGTGCCAGCCGACAGGGTAGCACTGAAGCTTTCTTT. V and J are TRBV6-2 or TRBV6-3 and TRBJ1-1, with TRBD1 matching 7 bases. This CDR3 comprises 12 residues. Trimming cost V 8 bases and J 4 bases; bases outside gene matches: 4. CDR1 and CDR2 (germline): MNHEY, SVGEGT.

The sample holds many counts of this clone. The J gene is TRBJ2-3, the V gene TRBV19; D perhaps matches TRBD1 (6 bases). V dropped 7 bases and J dropped 2 bases, with 13 bases sitting between them. Germline CDR1 reads LNHDA; CDR2 reads SQIVND (reference sequence). The CDR3 spans 14 residues. CDR3 nucleotides: TGTGCCAGTAAGACCGGGACAACCACAGATACGCAGTATTTT. Translating gives CASKTGTTTDTQYF.

This clone appeared many times. The chain carries TRBV28 and TRBJ1-1; 7 bases map to TRBD1. V shed 6 bases, J shed 1 base, and the junction held 8 bases outside the gene matches. The CDR3 runs 15 residues. CDR1 is MDHEN and CDR2 is SYDVKM in the germline V gene. This CDR3 is CASSSREGANTEAFF. The CDR3 nucleotides read TGTGCCAGCAGCAGTCGGGAGGGGGCGAACACTGAAGCTTTCTTT.

A few counts support this clone. Since a much larger clone is just one base distant, this may be a read error. The CDR3 region is CASLDGGNEQFF. The CDR3 DNA sequence: TGTGCCAGCCTGGACGGGGGCAATGAGCAGTTCTTC. This sequence joins TRBV19 and TRBJ2-1, with D possibly TRBD2 on 6 matching bases. V shed 9 bases and J shed 6 bases, with 12 bases lying between them. The CDR3 is made up of 12 amino acids. The germline V gene has CDR1 LNHDA and CDR2 SQIVND (reference sequence).

This clone was counted a few times. Possible read error: a much larger clone is one base away. The sample holds other DNA sequences that translate to the same CDR3. The rearrangement links TRBV11-3 to TRBJ2-1, with 9 positions matching TRBD2. CDR1 is SGHNT and CDR2 is YENEEA in the germline V gene. The CDR3 length is 14 residues. CDR3 in DNA: TGCGCCAGCGCCTCCGCTAGCGGGGACAATGAGCAGTTCTTC. This translates into CASASASGDNEQFF.

The genes are TRBV20-1 and TRBJ2-7; D is tentatively TRBD1 or TRBD2 (5 bases each). V lost 5 bases and J 0 bases, leaving 14 bases between the germline ends. The CDR3 length is 14 residues. Germline V gene sequence: CDR1 DFQATT, CDR2 SNEGSKA (reference sequence). The CDR3 protein is CSARDRRISYEQYF. CDR3 nucleotide sequence: TGCAGTGCTCGGGACCGGAGGATCTCCTACGAGCAGTACTTC.

This clone occurred many times. This chain connects TRBV7-2 to TRBJ2-3, with D perhaps matching TRBD2 (6 bases). CDR1 and CDR2 (germline): SGHTA, FQGNSA. This CDR3 is 14 amino acids long. Trimming cost V 3 bases and J 6 bases, with 13 bases left between them. The CDR3 nucleotides read TGTGCCAGCAGCTTGGCCCTAGGGAGGGATACGCAGTATTTT. This codes for CASSLALGRDTQYF.

This clone occurred many times. CDR3 protein: CSAKGRRDYEQYF. The CDR3, as DNA: TGCAGTGCTAAGGGACGGAGGGACTACGAGCAGTACTTC. J is TRBJ2-7 and V is TRBV20-1; a possible D gene is TRBD2 (6 bases). Germline V gene sequence: CDR1 DFQATT, CDR2 SNEGSKA (reference sequence). Trimming took off 4 bases at V and 3 bases at J, with 13 bases between the two ends. This CDR3 region has 13 residues.

This clone was detected many times. The V and J genes are TRBV11-2 and TRBJ2-7, with 7 bases identical to TRBD1. J lost 3 bases, V lost 8 bases, and 10 bases had no gene match. The CDR3 covers 14 residues. Looked up from germline, CDR1 is SGHAT and CDR2 is FQNNGV. The CDR3 region has the DNA TGTGCCAGCGGATCGACAGGGACAATCTACGAGCAGTACTTC. It codes for CASGSTGTIYEQYF.

This clone was counted ten times or more. The rearrangement links TRBV7-8 to TRBJ1-6; TRBD1 is a possible D gene (5 bases). V lost 2 bases and J 7 bases, leaving 12 bases between the germline ends. The germline V gene encodes CDR1 SGHVS and CDR2 FQNEAQ. The CDR3 covers 15 residues. The CDR3 reads CASSLSDSRNSPLHF. The DNA for the CDR3 is TGTGCCAGCAGCTTATCCGACAGTAGAAATTCACCCCTCCACTTT. Based on the CDR3 plus reference TRBV7-8 and TRBJ1-6, the full variable domain is GAGVSQSPRYKVAKRGQDVALRCDPISGHVSLFWYQQALGQGPEFLTYFQNEAQLDKSGLPSDRFFAERPEGSVSTLKIQRTQQEDSAVYLCASSLSDSRNSPLHFGNGTRLTVT.

The chain has TRBV10-1 and TRBJ2-1; D uncertain. V was trimmed by 2 bases and J by 3 bases, leaving 11 bases between them. The CDR3 has 15 amino acids. Germline assignment: CDR1 WNHNN and CDR2 SYGVQD (reference sequence). The CDR3 loop reads CASSEGGSDYNEQFF. In DNA form, the CDR3 reads TGCGCCAGCAGTGAGGGTGGGTCCGACTACAATGAGCAGTTCTTC.

The sample holds many counts of this clone. The chain combines TRBV10-3 with TRBJ2-7, with D possibly being TRBD2 (6 bases). The CDR3 totals 16 residues. Trimming shortened V by 10 bases and J by 5 bases, and 27 bases separated the two germline ends. Germline values: CDR1 ENHRY, CDR2 SYGVKD. CDR3 residues: CATLSGTRAHLDEQYF. CDR3 nucleotide sequence: TGTGCCACCCTTTCCGGGACTCGGGCCCATTTGGACGAGCAGTACTTC.

This clone was observed many times. The genes are TRBV5-8 and TRBJ2-3, with a possible D match to TRBD1 (7 bases). CDR3 size: 15 residues. V was pared by 4 bases and J by 3 bases, with 15 bases between. Germline V gene sequence: CDR1 SGHTS, CDR2 YDEGEE. CDR3 nucleotides: TGTGCCAGCAGCCGCGGGACAGTAAATACAGATACGCAGTATTTT. This encodes CASSRGTVNTDTQYF. The full variable domain, rest sourced from reference TRBV5-8 and TRBJ2-3, is EAGVTQSPTHLIKTRGQQATLRCSPISGHTSVYWYQQALGLGLQFLLWYDEGEERNRGNFPPRFSGRQFPNYSSELNVNALELEDSALYLCASSRGTVNTDTQYFGPGTRLTVL.

This clone was seen repeatedly, ten times or more. The V gene is TRBV4-3, the J gene TRBJ2-7; TRBD2 agrees at 7 bases. Germline-derived CDR1 and CDR2 are LGHNA and YSLEER. J gave up 3 bases and V 4 bases, and 12 bases lay outside the gene matches. This CDR3 is 16 amino acids long. CDR3 DNA: TGCGCCAGCAGCCTTGATCGCGGGAGCCCTGGCTACGAGCAGTACTTC. As protein: CASSLDRGSPGYEQYF.

This clone was found a few times. The CDR3 region has the DNA TGTGCCAGCAGCATCGGGCTGATAGACACAGATACGCAGTATTTT. It is translated as CASSIGLIDTDTQYF. The chain has TRBV5-6 and TRBJ2-3; D call uncertain. Trimming cost V 4 bases and J 2 bases, with 14 bases left between them. Germline V gene lookup returns CDR1 SGHDT and CDR2 YYEEEE. The CDR3 totals 15 residues. The whole variable domain, filled in from reference TRBV5-6 and TRBJ2-3, reads DAGVTQSPTHLIKTRGQQVTLRCSPKSGHDTVSWYQQALGQGPQFIFQYYEEEERQRGNFPDRFSGHQFPNYSSELNVNALLLGDSALYLCASSIGLIDTDTQYFGPGTRLTVL.

This clone has a count of ten or more. The chain combines TRBV4-3 with TRBJ2-7, with D tentatively TRBD1 or TRBD2 (5 bases each). With 5 bases removed from V and 4 bases from J, the gap between germline ends came to 12 bases. Germline loops: CDR1 LGHNA, CDR2 YSLEER. The CDR3 covers 13 residues. The CDR3 is CASSTRDGYEQYF. The CDR3 DNA is TGCGCCAGCAGCACCCGGGACGGGTACGAGCAGTACTTC.

This clone has ten or more counts. The V call is TRBV10-3, the J call TRBJ1-2, with TRBD1 matching over 9 bases. The CDR3 is made up of 15 amino acids. V trimming: 0 bases; J trimming: 7 bases; junction bases outside the gene matches: 6. CDR1 is ENHRY, CDR2 SYGVKD, per germline. The DNA for the CDR3 is TGTGCCATCAGTGAGTCGGGGGGACAGGGCGGTGGCTACACCTTC. This encodes CAISESGGQGGGYTF.